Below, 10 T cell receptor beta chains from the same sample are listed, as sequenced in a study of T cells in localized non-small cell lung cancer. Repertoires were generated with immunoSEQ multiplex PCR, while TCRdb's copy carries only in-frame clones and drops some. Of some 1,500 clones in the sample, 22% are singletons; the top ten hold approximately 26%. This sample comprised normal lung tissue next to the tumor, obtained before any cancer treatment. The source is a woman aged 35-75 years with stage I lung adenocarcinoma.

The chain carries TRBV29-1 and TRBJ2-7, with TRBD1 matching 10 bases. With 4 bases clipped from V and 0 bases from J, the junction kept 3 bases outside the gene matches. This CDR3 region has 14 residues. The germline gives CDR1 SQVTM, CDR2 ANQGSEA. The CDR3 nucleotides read TGCAGCGTTGCGGGACAGGGGAGCTCCTACGAGCAGTACTTC. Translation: CSVAGQGSSYEQYF.

The CDR3 spells CASAVAGAYEQYF. In nucleotides, the CDR3 is TGTGCTAGTGCGGTGGCAGGGGCCTACGAGCAGTACTTC. The genes are TRBV12-5 and TRBJ2-7; a weak D match, TRBD1 (6 bases). Trimming shortened V by 7 bases and J by 2 bases, and 12 bases separated the two germline ends. CDR3 size: 13 residues. CDR1 and CDR2 from the germline V gene are LGHNT and FRNRAP.

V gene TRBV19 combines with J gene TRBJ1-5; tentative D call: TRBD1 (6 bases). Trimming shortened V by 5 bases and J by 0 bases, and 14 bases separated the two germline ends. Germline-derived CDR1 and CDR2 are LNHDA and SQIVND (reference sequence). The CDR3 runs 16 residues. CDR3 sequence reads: CASSLRDNLSNQPQHF. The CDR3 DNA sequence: TGTGCCAGTAGTCTCCGGGACAACCTTAGCAATCAGCCCCAGCATTTT.

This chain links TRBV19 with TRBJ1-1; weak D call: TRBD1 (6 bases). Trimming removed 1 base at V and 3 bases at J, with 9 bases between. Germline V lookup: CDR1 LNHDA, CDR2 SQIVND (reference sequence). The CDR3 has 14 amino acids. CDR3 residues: CASSIGQVDTEAFF. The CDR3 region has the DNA TGTGCCAGTAGTATAGGACAGGTAGACACTGAAGCTTTCTTT.

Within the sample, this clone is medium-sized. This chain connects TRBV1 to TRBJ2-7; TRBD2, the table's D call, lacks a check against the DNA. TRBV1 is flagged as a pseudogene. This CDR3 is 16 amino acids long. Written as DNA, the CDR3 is TGCGCCAGCAGCCAAGATCGGGCTAGCGGATCCTACGAGCAGTACTTC. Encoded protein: CASSQDRASGSYEQYF.

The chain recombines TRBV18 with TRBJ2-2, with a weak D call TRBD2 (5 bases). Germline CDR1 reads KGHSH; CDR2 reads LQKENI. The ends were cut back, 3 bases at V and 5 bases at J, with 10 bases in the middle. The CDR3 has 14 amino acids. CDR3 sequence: CASSPAGPTGELFF. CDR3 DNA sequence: TGTGCCAGCTCACCGGCGGGCCCTACCGGGGAGCTGTTTTTT. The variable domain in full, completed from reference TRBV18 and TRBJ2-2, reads NAGVMQNPRHLVRRRGQEARLRCSPMKGHSHVYWYRQLPEEGLKFMVYLQKENIIDESGMPKERFSAEFPKEGPSILRIQQVVRGDSAAYFCASSPAGPTGELFFGEGSRLTVL.

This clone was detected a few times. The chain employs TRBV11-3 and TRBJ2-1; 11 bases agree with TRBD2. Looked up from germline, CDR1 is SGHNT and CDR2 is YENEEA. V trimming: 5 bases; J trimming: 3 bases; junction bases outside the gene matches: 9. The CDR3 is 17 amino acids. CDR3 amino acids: CASSPTGLAGGYNEQFF. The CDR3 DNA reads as TGTGCCAGCAGCCCAACCGGGCTAGCGGGGGGCTACAATGAGCAGTTCTTC.

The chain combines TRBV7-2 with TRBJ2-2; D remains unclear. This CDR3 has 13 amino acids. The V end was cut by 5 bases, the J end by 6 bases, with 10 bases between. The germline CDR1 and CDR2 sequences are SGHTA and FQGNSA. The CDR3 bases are TGTGCCAGCAGCCCTCGGATGTCCGGGGAGCTGTTTTTT. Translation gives CASSPRMSGELFF.

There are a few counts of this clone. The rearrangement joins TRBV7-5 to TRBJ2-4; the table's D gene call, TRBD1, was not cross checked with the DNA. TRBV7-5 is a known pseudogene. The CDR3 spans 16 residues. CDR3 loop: CASSLGTGGPKNIQYF. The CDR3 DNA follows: TGTGCCAGCAGCTTAGGGACAGGGGGGCCCAAAAACATTCAGTACTTC.

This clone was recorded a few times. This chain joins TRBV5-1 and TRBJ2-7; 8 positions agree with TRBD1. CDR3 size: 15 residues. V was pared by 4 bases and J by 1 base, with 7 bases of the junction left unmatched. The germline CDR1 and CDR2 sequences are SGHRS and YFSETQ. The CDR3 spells CASSTTGVGSYEQYF. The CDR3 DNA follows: TGCGCCAGCAGCACGACAGGGGTAGGATCCTACGAGCAGTACTTC.